This T cell receptor (beta chain) stems from a study of T cell responses to AZD1222 COVID-19 vaccine. Study outcomes and limitations: CD4 TCRs associated with vaccination spanned spike, dominating at 160-218 and 743-854. The study found Spike-specific TCR breadth and depth rose after two AZD1222 doses. It was only six AZD1222 recipients who were seropositive at baseline.

The CDR3 loop spans 14 amino acids. V shed 4 bases, J shed 0 bases, and the junction held 3 bases outside the gene matches. Germline CDR1 is MNHEY and CDR2 is SVGAGI. TCRdb's table, derived via immunoSEQ multiplex PCR, lists solely in-frame clones and lacks some. This sample has approximately 140,000 clones, with over 90% found just once. A word on this clone: The antigen remains unidentified.

V is TRBV6-5 and J is TRBJ2-7; 7 positions agree with TRBD2. The sample was peripheral blood, taken on day 0 of MenACWY control vaccination. The TCR originated in an adult in good health. CDR3 nucleotides: TGTGCCAGCAGTTGGGGAGGGAGCTCCTACGAGCAGTACTTC. Residues: CASSWGGSSYEQYF.